This TCR beta chain derives from a study of patients and donors after allogeneic stem cell transplantation. Each CDR3 protein is one row after TCRdb ran MiXCR on the RT-PCR reads. The sample shows tens of thousands of distinct CDR3 sequences, approximately 49% of them seen only once. Trimming pared 11 bases from V and 4 bases from J, leaving 6 bases between. The CDR3 is made up of 10 amino acids. The material sequenced was blood, either unsorted or a sorted T cell fraction (not recorded which). The chain carries TRBV12-3 or TRBV12-4 and TRBJ1-5; the D is unclear. The TCR comes from a human donor who was either an allogeneic HSCT recipient or a stem cell or donor lymphocyte infusion donor (not recorded which). It is not recorded whose cells these are; they may come from a transplant donor. CDR3 sequence: CAGRNQPQHF. The CDR3 DNA reads as TGTGCCGGACGGAATCAGCCCCAGCATTTT.